This T cell receptor (beta chain) was identified in a study of blood T cells in healthy people across ages (dated by TCRdb to the mid-2010s). Some background on the complete study: Template switching captured roughly one uniquely barcoded TCR beta cDNA molecule per two T cells in model experiments. To avoid experimental bias, donors of different ages were distributed randomly across sequencing lanes. The donors were divided into four age groups: young (average roughly 15 years), middle-aged (approximately 41), aged (approximately 64) and long-lived (roughly 88). The study analyzed two additional independent replicas of 1 million unique cDNA reads from the same blood draw for two donors, one aged 18 to 29 and one aged 80 or older. The study measured age-related changes in TCR beta repertoire diversity using deep sequencing normalized with unique cDNA molecular identifiers. What the authors observed across the whole study: Observed TCR beta diversity per million T cells fell roughly linearly with age, and a significant reduction was already apparent by age around 36. Total diversity estimates from one million sequenced T cells were considered lower bounds and underestimates. Because profiling used bulk unsorted PBMCs, naive and antigen-experienced compartments could not be compared conclusively. Because the CMV infection status of the donors was unknown, age-related changes in expanded clonotypes may potentially have been confounded. The long-lived group showed more naive CD4+ T cells, fewer expanded clones and increased TCR diversity than the aged group, suggesting age selection. The percentage of naive T cells measured by flow cytometry correlated strongly with observed TCR beta diversity.

Library construction relied on 5' RACE. TCRdb shows the sequencer as Illumina HiSeq 2500. The second PCR ran for about 6 to 12 cycles and used a J-beta primer mix along with a sample-barcoded 5' primer. A template-switch 5' adaptor carrying 12 random nucleotides introduced a unique molecular identifier onto each TCR beta cDNA molecule. At least 2.5 million CDR3-containing paired-end reads were obtained from each sample. First-strand cDNA synthesis was performed from all RNA using the Mint cDNA synthesis kit, with priming by a TRBC-specific oligonucleotide. Following uracil-DNA glycosylase treatment, a first 18-cycle PCR with universal primers M1SS and BC2_uni_R was performed on all cDNA. The study's own analysis went as follows. Each sample was normalized by randomly selecting 1 million high-quality reads, each carrying a distinct molecular identifier. Instead of being binned into consensus sequences, reads with shared molecular identifiers were discarded. MiTCR, set to a Q25 quality threshold and the strictest error-elimination algorithm, was used for CDR3 identification, clonotype clustering and error correction. Lower-bound total TCR beta diversity was estimated with a nonparametric unseen species model using Euler transformation. TCRdb cleaned the public reads at Q25 with fastp, built clones with MiXCR and kept in-frame beta chains. Duplicate CDR3 protein sequences are folded into a single record with the most common DNA and genes. The V and J calls here are based on TCRdb, not the publication. A total of about 1,800,000 distinct CDR3 sequences appear in this sample, roughly 28% of them only once. Roughly 8% of the sample is taken by the ten largest.

The 40 or so donors, aged roughly 6 to 100 years, were systemically healthy Caucasian individuals from Russia. Each donor gave around 9.8 milliliters of peripheral blood, collected into EDTA-treated Vacutainer tubes. PBMCs were isolated by Ficoll-Paque density-gradient centrifugation, with at least 6 million obtained per sample. Trizol reagent was used to extract total RNA from the PBMCs, yielding at least 6 micrograms per sample. Naive CD45RAhigh/CD27high T cell percentages were measured by flow cytometry on a PBMC aliquot from every donor. Between the V and J ends, shortened by 4 bases and 6 bases respectively, the junction contains 21 bases. The CDR3 numbers 16 residues from cysteine through phenylalanine. Only the CDR3 portion is preserved as DNA: 48 bases, with reading frame beginning at the first base. The germline V gene (reference sequence) yields SGHNT for CDR1 and YYREEE for CDR2. This clonotype was observed a handful of times. Its antigen is currently not known. Base qualities are not recorded, but no much larger clone differs from it by a single base.

This receptor chain uses TRBV5-4 and TRBJ2-3; the D segment could be TRBD2, given 6 matching bases. The sample comprised blood. The clonotype was recovered from a woman younger than 45 in good health. The sequence in DNA is TGTGCCAGCAGCGGAACGTTCAGTTCCCGGGGGGATACGCAGTATTTT. This encodes CASSGTFSSRGDTQYF.